The 6 T cell receptor beta chains reported below all come from one sample, sequenced in a study of T cell responses to AZD1222 COVID-19 vaccine. TCRdb's copy holds only in-frame clones and misses some; the assay was immunoSEQ multiplex PCR. This table has 120,000 or so clones, roughly 88% appearing once. Material: peripheral blood, obtained on day 0 of MenACWY control vaccination. The receptors here all came from an adult in good health.

The chain carries TRBV6-5 and TRBJ2-7, with a tentative D call TRBD2 (6 bases). Between the trimmed V and J ends, which lost 4 bases and 6 bases, there was a span of 10 bases. Germline CDR1 and CDR2: MNHEY and SVGAGI. CDR3 length equals 12 residues. CDR3 DNA sequence: TGTGCCAGCAGTTGGGTGGGGGGCGAGCAGTACTTC. Translating it yields CASSWVGGEQYF.

This chain uses TRBV7-9 with TRBJ2-2; tentative D call: TRBD1 (5 bases). Germline V gives CDR1 SEHNR, CDR2 FQNEAQ (reference sequence). This CDR3 is built from 16 residues. V was cut by 5 bases and J by 0 bases, with 13 bases left in between. The CDR3 DNA reads as TGTGCCAGCAGCCCTCCCACAGGTGCGAACACCGGGGAGCTGTTTTTT. Its protein product is CASSPPTGANTGELFF.

The rearrangement joins TRBV28 to TRBJ2-3; 10 positions agree with TRBD2. In germline, CDR1 is MDHEN, CDR2 SYDVKM. V lost 6 bases, J lost 4 bases, and 10 bases stayed unmatched. The CDR3 runs 16 residues. This CDR3 reads CASRGVASGSSDTQYF. The CDR3 DNA is TGTGCCAGCAGGGGGGTAGCTAGCGGGAGCTCAGATACGCAGTATTTT.

The chain has TRBV5-1 and TRBJ1-2; D unresolved. Germline CDR1 SGHRS, CDR2 YFSETQ. Trimming took 0 bases from V and 0 from J, leaving 3 bases between them. The CDR3 consists of 13 residues. The CDR3 region has the DNA TGCGCCAGCAGCTTGGACGCTAACTATGGCTACACCTTC. It specifies CASSLDANYGYTF.

This clone was seen a single time. The chain links TRBV28 to TRBJ1-6; 8 bases map to TRBD1. This CDR3 region has 15 residues. CDR1 is MDHEN and CDR2 is SYDVKM in the germline V gene. With V trimmed by 4 bases and J by 5 bases, 4 bases remained unmatched. The CDR3 DNA is TGTGCCAGCAGTTCCGGGACAGGACATAATTCACCCCTCCACTTT. Translation: CASSSGTGHNSPLHF.

The chain uses TRBV24-1 and TRBJ2-1; D possibly uses TRBD1 or TRBD2 (5 bases each). The germline CDR1 and CDR2 sequences are KGHDR and SFDVKD. Deletions cut 9 bases from V and 9 bases from J, with 17 bases between. CDR3 length equals 13 residues. The CDR3 sequence is CATGLSGRVEQFF. CDR3 coding DNA: TGTGCCACCGGGCTTTCGGGGCGAGTTGAGCAGTTCTTC.